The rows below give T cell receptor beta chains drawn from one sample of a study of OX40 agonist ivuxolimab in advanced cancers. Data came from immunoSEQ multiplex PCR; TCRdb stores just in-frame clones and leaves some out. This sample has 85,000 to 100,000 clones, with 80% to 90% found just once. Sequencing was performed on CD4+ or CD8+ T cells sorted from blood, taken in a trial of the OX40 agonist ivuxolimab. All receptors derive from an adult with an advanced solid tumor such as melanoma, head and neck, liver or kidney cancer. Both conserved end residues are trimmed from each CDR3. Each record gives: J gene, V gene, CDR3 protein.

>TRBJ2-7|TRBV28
ASHSGLAGGYEQY
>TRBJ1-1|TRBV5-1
ASSLQVANTEAF
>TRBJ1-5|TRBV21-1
ASSLRRSNQPQH
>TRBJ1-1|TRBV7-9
ASSPGPPGTEAF
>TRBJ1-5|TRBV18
ASSPLTGVVGNQPQH
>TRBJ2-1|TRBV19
ASSRLDEQF
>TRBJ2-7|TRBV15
ATSYSGIGEQY
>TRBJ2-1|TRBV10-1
ASSESSNYNEQF
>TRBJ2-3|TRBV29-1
SVGGELNTDTQY
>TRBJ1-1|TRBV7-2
ASSLARGHTEAF
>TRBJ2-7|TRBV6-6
ASSSLLAGGPYEQY
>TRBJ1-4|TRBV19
ASNGIRRDEKLF
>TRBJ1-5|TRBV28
ASIEQGPGGNQPQH
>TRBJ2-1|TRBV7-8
ASSLPPGLAGGNEQF
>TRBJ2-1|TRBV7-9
ASSPTGVGYNEQF
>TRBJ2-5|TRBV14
ASSQERAGGNLETQY
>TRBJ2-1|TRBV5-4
ASSLTSGRVNEQF